Presented here are 10 T cell receptor beta chains from one specimen sequenced in a study of T cell responses to AZD1222 COVID-19 vaccine. Profiled with immunoSEQ multiplex PCR; TCRdb holds only in-frame clones, not every one. The sample includes 130,000 to 150,000 clones, roughly nine tenths of them seen just once. The sample here was peripheral blood, taken on day 0 of AZD1222 vaccination. The receptors derive from an adult in good health.

This chain links TRBV30 with TRBJ2-1, with D perhaps TRBD1 (5 bases). This CDR3 spans 15 amino acids. Germline V lookup: CDR1 GTSNPN, CDR2 SVGIG (reference sequence). V gave up 0 bases and J gave up 6 bases, with 15 bases separating them. The CDR3 DNA sequence: TGTGCCTGGAGTGTTTACAGGTGCCTGGTCAATGAGCAGTTCTTC. As protein: CAWSVYRCLVNEQFF.

The chain has TRBV6-5 and TRBJ1-6; D unclear. The CDR3 extends over 13 amino acids. CDR1 and CDR2 from the germline V gene are MNHEY and SVGAGI. Between the trimmed V and J ends, which lost 0 bases and 9 bases, there was a span of 6 bases. The CDR3 nucleotides read TGTGCCAGCAGTTACTCGTCAGGTTCACCCCTCCACTTT. Its protein product is CASSYSSGSPLHF.

The chain combines TRBV5-4 with TRBJ2-3, with a possible D match to TRBD2 (5 bases). The CDR3 covers 15 residues. Germline V gives CDR1 SGHNT, CDR2 YYREEE (reference sequence). The V gene lost 1 base and the J gene lost 3 bases, with 12 bases spanning the gap. CDR3 protein: CASSLKRERTDTQYF. CDR3 sequence (DNA): TGTGCCAGCAGCTTGAAAAGGGAGAGGACAGATACGCAGTATTTT.

This clone has just one count. The J gene is TRBJ2-1, the V gene TRBV7-3, with TRBD2 matching over 10 bases. The V segment lost 6 bases and the J segment 8 bases; nucleotides outside the gene matches: 10. The CDR3 is 15 residues long. Germline V gene lookup returns CDR1 SGHTA and CDR2 FQGTGA. The CDR3 nucleotides are TGTGCCAGCAGACGAAGCGGGAGGGCGCTGGATGAGCAGTTCTTC. This translates into CASRRSGRALDEQFF.

The chain has TRBV20-1 and TRBJ1-6; TRBD1 aligns across 7 bases. This CDR3 spans 13 amino acids. The germline V gene encodes CDR1 DFQATT and CDR2 SNEGSKA (reference sequence). V shed 3 bases and J 6 bases; nucleotides not matched to a gene: 2. This chain's CDR3 is CSASDRANSPLHF. DNA of the CDR3: TGCAGTGCTAGTGACAGGGCTAATTCACCCCTCCACTTT.

This clone was counted a single time. The chain carries TRBV12-5 and TRBJ2-1; 9 bases fit TRBD2. Germline CDR1 LGHNT, CDR2 FRNRAP. The CDR3 length is 19 residues. Trimming took 0 bases from V and 7 from J; bases not matched to a gene: 16. The DNA of the CDR3 is TGTGCTAGTGGTTTGGTAACCCTTGGGGTAGCGGGAGTCTTGAATGAGCAGTTCTTC. Protein product: CASGLVTLGVAGVLNEQFF.

The J gene is TRBJ2-7, the V gene TRBV24-1, with TRBD2 matching over 14 bases. V trimming: 3 bases; J trimming: 3 bases; junction bases outside the gene matches: 6. Germline V gene data show CDR1 as KGHDR and CDR2 as SFDVKD. The length of the CDR3 is 17 residues. The CDR3 DNA reads as TGTGCCACCAGTGATCCGGGGACTAGCGGGGGTAACTACGAGCAGTACTTC. Translated, it gives CATSDPGTSGGNYEQYF.

The rearrangement links TRBV18 to TRBJ1-6; the D is unclear. The CDR3 length is 14 residues. Germline V gene lookup returns CDR1 KGHSH and CDR2 LQKENI. V was clipped by 1 base and J by 5 bases, with 6 bases between them. The CDR3 is CASSPRVDNSPLHF. As DNA, the CDR3 is TGTGCCAGCTCACCACGCGTGGATAATTCACCCCTCCACTTT.

V and J are TRBV10-2 and TRBJ2-1; D is perhaps TRBD2 (5 bases). This CDR3 region has 15 residues. The V end was cut by 6 bases, the J end by 3 bases, with 15 bases between. Looked up from germline, CDR1 is WSHSY and CDR2 is SAAADI. CDR3 residues: CASRAGLGDYNEQFF. CDR3 nucleotides: TGCGCCAGCAGGGCTGGACTCGGCGACTACAATGAGCAGTTCTTC.

J is TRBJ2-5 and V is TRBV7-3, with D unresolved. This CDR3 comprises 13 residues. The V end lost 5 bases, the J end lost 2 bases, and 9 bases lay between the germline ends. CDR1 SGHTA and CDR2 FQGTGA come from the germline V gene. The CDR3 DNA sequence: TGTGCCAGCAGCCAGACGGGTCAAGAGACCCAGTACTTC. It is translated as CASSQTGQETQYF. The variable domain in full, with the rest retrieved from reference TRBV7-3 and TRBJ2-5, is GAGVSQTPSNKVTEKGKYVELRCDPISGHTALYWYRQSLGQGPEFLIYFQGTGAADDSGLPNDRFFAVRPEGSVSTLKIQRTERGDSAVYLCASSQTGQETQYFGPGTRLLVL.